One sample yielded the 9 T cell receptor beta chains listed below, sequenced in a study of cytomegalovirus exposure and HLA in healthy donors. The PCR had 60 Vbeta and 13 Jbeta primers. Data came from immunoSEQ multiplex PCR; TCRdb stores just in-frame clones and leaves some out. In the table there are tens of thousands of clones, 65% to 75% of which are singletons. The specimen was PBMCs. Receptors were obtained from a man under 40 in good health and CMV-seronegative.

This sequence joins TRBV5-1 and TRBJ2-1; 8 bases are shared with TRBD1. V lost 1 base, J lost 6 bases, and 3 bases stayed unmatched. The germline CDR1 and CDR2 sequences are SGHRS and YFSETQ. This CDR3 region has 14 residues. The CDR3: CASSLRDRTNEQFF. The DNA for the CDR3 is TGCGCCAGCAGCTTGAGGGACAGGACCAATGAGCAGTTCTTC.

This clone has a handful of counts. This chain links TRBV7-2 with TRBJ1-1, with D possibly matching TRBD1 (5 bases). This CDR3 is 14 amino acids long. V shed 6 bases and J shed 3 bases, with 14 bases lying between them. Germline CDR1 SGHTA, CDR2 FQGNSA. Here the CDR3 DNA reads TGTGCCAGCAGGACTCAATGGGGGGACACTGAAGCTTTCTTT. Its protein product is CASRTQWGDTEAFF.

This clone occurred a few times. The chain recombines TRBV11-2 with TRBJ2-1; D call uncertain. Per germline, CDR1 SGHAT and CDR2 FQNNGV. This CDR3 region has 12 residues. V dropped 6 bases and J dropped 6 bases, with 9 bases sitting between them. The DNA of the CDR3 is TGTGCCAGCAGTCTTAGCTCCAATGAGCAGTTCTTC. Amino acids: CASSLSSNEQFF.

The rearrangement joins TRBV5-6 to TRBJ2-6, with 8 bases aligning to TRBD1. V was clipped by 5 bases and J by 2 bases; unmatched bases: 3. The germline V gene has CDR1 SGHDT and CDR2 YYEEEE. The CDR3 spans 15 residues. This chain's CDR3 is CASRTGQAGANVLTF. As DNA, the CDR3 is TGTGCCAGCAGGACGGGACAGGCTGGGGCCAACGTCCTGACTTTC. The full variable domain, rest sourced from reference TRBV5-6 and TRBJ2-6, is DAGVTQSPTHLIKTRGQQVTLRCSPKSGHDTVSWYQQALGQGPQFIFQYYEEEERQRGNFPDRFSGHQFPNYSSELNVNALLLGDSALYLCASRTGQAGANVLTFGAGSRLTVL.

This sequence joins TRBV29-1 and TRBJ2-7, with 13 bases lining up with TRBD2. With 5 bases clipped from V and 2 bases from J, the junction kept 3 bases outside the gene matches. This CDR3 region has 14 residues. Per the germline V gene, CDR1 is SQVTM and CDR2 is ANQGSEA. The CDR3 bases are TGCAGCGTTCCAACTAGCGGGGGGGCCTACGAGCAGTACTTC. Protein sequence: CSVPTSGGAYEQYF.

The chain links TRBV7-3 to TRBJ2-7, with TRBD2 identical over 12 bases. There are 14 residues in the CDR3. Germline CDR1 is SGHTA and CDR2 is FQGTGA. With V trimmed by 5 bases and J by 5 bases, 4 bases remained unmatched. CDR3: CASSRTSGIDEQYF. The CDR3, as DNA: TGTGCCAGCAGCCGGACTAGCGGGATCGACGAGCAGTACTTC.

This rearrangement joins TRBV29-1 to TRBJ2-3; TRBD2 is a possible D gene (6 bases). This CDR3 has 15 residues. V was trimmed by 5 bases and J by 0 bases, leaving 15 bases between them. Germline V gene sequence: CDR1 SQVTM, CDR2 ANQGSEA. Here the CDR3 DNA reads TGCAGCGTTACGCCACGGGGGACTAGCACAGATACGCAGTATTTT. Translating gives CSVTPRGTSTDTQYF.

This sequence joins TRBV30 and TRBJ2-7; TRBD2 matches at 8 bases. The CDR3 has 12 amino acids. Per the germline V gene, CDR1 is GTSNPN and CDR2 is SVGIG (reference sequence). J gave up 4 bases and V 4 bases, and 3 bases lay outside the gene matches. The CDR3 nucleotides read TGTGCCTGGACTCCTAGCGGGTACGAGCAGTACTTC. Its translation is CAWTPSGYEQYF. Full variable domain (missing parts from reference TRBV30 and TRBJ2-7): SQTIHQWPATLVQPVGSPLSLECTVEGTSNPNLYWYRQAAGRGLQLLFYSVGIGQISSEVPQNLSASRPQDRQFILSSKKLLLSDSGFYLCAWTPSGYEQYFGPGTRLTVT.

The chain links TRBV7-2 to TRBJ2-1; 9 positions match TRBD1. The CDR3 contains 14 residues. V trimming: 4 bases; J trimming: 6 bases; junction bases outside the gene matches: 4. The germline V gene has CDR1 SGHTA and CDR2 FQGNSA. The DNA for the CDR3 is TGTGCCAGCAGCTCCCGGGACAGGGTCAATGAGCAGTTCTTC. Its translation: CASSSRDRVNEQFF.